This T cell receptor (beta chain) was profiled in a study of OX40 agonist ivuxolimab in advanced cancers. About the research overall: Hepatocellular carcinoma, melanoma, renal cell or head and neck cancer affected the dose-escalation patients. General study results and limits: By week 6 at 0.1 to 3.0 mg/kg, blood CD4+ and CD8+ T cells had expanded clonally. Partly responding patients at 0.1-3.0 mg/kg showed some of the smallest clonal expansion. There were, on average, more expanded clones in CD8+ T cells than in CD4+.

Method: immunoSEQ multiplex PCR; TCRdb's copy keeps in-frame clones and lacks some. The sample lists tens of thousands of clones, 80% to 90% occurring once. In regard to this clone: Its matching antigen is unknown.

Deletions cut 3 bases from V and 6 bases from J, with 20 bases between. Germline V lookup: CDR1 LGHNA, CDR2 YNFKEQ. CDR3 length: 16 amino acids. The sample consisted of CD4+ or CD8+ T cells sorted from blood, taken in a trial of the OX40 agonist ivuxolimab. This sequence joins TRBV4-2 and TRBJ1-2; D not certain. The origin of this receptor is an adult with an advanced solid tumor such as melanoma, head and neck, liver or kidney cancer. The CDR3: CASSQTGPASPDGYTF. Here the CDR3 DNA reads TGTGCCAGCAGCCAGACGGGTCCTGCGAGCCCCGATGGCTACACCTTC.